The clone carrying this TCR beta chain was recorded once. Since a much larger clone is just one base distant, this may be a read error. TCRdb called the 5' RACE reads again in MiXCR, with one record for every CDR3 protein. Found here are 50,000 or so distinct CDR3 sequences, roughly an eighth of them singletons; the top ten hold 10%. After removal of 5 bases from V and 2 bases from J, the junction contained 10 bases not matched to a gene. Per germline, CDR1 MNHEY and CDR2 SVGAGI. The CDR3 sequence is 16 residues long. These data originate in a study of early T cells in non-severe SARS-CoV-2 infection. Overall study context: Sequencing input comprised bulk RNA from unsorted whole blood; chain pairing was not available.

The sequence derives from an adult who was a healthcare worker with PCR-confirmed SARS-CoV-2 infection or an uninfected control (not recorded which). The sequenced material came from whole blood. The chain employs TRBV6-5 and TRBJ2-5, with 8 bases lining up with TRBD2. The CDR3 DNA is TGTGCCAGCAGTCGAACCAGGACTAGCTGGCAAGAGACCCAGTACTTC. Its translation: CASSRTRTSWQETQYF.